The rows below give T cell receptor beta chains drawn from one sample of a study of T cells in Graves' hyperthyroidism and ophthalmopathy. TCRdb re-analysed the multiplex PCR reads in MiXCR, keeping a single row per CDR3 protein. The data contain about 600,000 distinct CDR3 sequences, about 14% of them singletons. The source material was blood. These TCRs come from a woman between 45 and 60 years old with Graves' ophthalmopathy. Each CDR3 is given with its conserved first and last residue. The order of the fields is D gene, CDR3 length, J gene, clone size, V gene, CDR3 DNA, CDR3 protein. A D gene is named only where the DNA matches it firmly. The size entry is marked missing in some rows and otherwise reads once, few, many or a size class.

d_call: NA
cdr3_length: 13
j_call: TRBJ2-5
clone_size: many
v_call: TRBV24-1
cdr3_nt: TGTGCCACCAGTGATCCCACTAAAGAGACCCAGTACTTC
cdr3_aa: CATSDPTKETQYF

d_call: NA
cdr3_length: 14
j_call: TRBJ1-2
clone_size: NA
v_call: TRBV28
cdr3_nt: TGTGCCAGCAGGGGGGGGGGGGCGGACTATGGCTACACCTTC
cdr3_aa: CASRGGGADYGYTF

d_call: TRBD1
cdr3_length: 15
j_call: TRBJ1-6
clone_size: NA
v_call: TRBV6-4
cdr3_nt: TGTGCCAGCAAAGTAACAGGGGGCGCGGGTTCACCCCTCCACTTT
cdr3_aa: CASKVTGGAGSPLHF

d_call: NA
cdr3_length: 14
j_call: TRBJ2-7
clone_size: few
v_call: TRBV6-2/TRBV6-3
cdr3_nt: TGTGCCAGCAACGTAGCTGAGACAGGTAACGAGCAGTACTTC
cdr3_aa: CASNVAETGNEQYF

d_call: NA
cdr3_length: 17
j_call: TRBJ2-4
clone_size: NA
v_call: TRBV19
cdr3_nt: TGTGCCAGTAGTCCGCGGACACTTGGAGGGGCCAAAAACATTCAGTACTTC
cdr3_aa: CASSPRTLGGAKNIQYF

d_call: NA
cdr3_length: 15
j_call: TRBJ2-7
clone_size: few
v_call: TRBV28
cdr3_nt: TGTGCCAGCAGCTCCCCCCTGAGGGGAAACTACGAGCAGTACTTC
cdr3_aa: CASSSPLRGNYEQYF

d_call: TRBD1
cdr3_length: 15
j_call: TRBJ1-6
clone_size: NA
v_call: TRBV20-1
cdr3_nt: TGCAGTGCTAGACGTTTACAGGGGGCTCATTCACCCCTCCACTTT
cdr3_aa: CSARRLQGAHSPLHF

d_call: NA
cdr3_length: 15
j_call: TRBJ2-7
clone_size: many
v_call: TRBV4-3
cdr3_nt: TGCGCCAGCAGCCAAGATTATGACAGGCTTTACGAGCAGTACTTC
cdr3_aa: CASSQDYDRLYEQYF

d_call: NA
cdr3_length: 15
j_call: TRBJ1-2
clone_size: many
v_call: TRBV28
cdr3_nt: TGTGCCAGCAGTTTAAGGGACCGCTGGAACTATGGCTACACCTTC
cdr3_aa: CASSLRDRWNYGYTF

d_call: NA
cdr3_length: 13
j_call: TRBJ1-1
clone_size: many
v_call: TRBV2
cdr3_nt: TGTGCCAGCAGTGACAGTAAGAACACTGAAGCTTTCTTT
cdr3_aa: CASSDSKNTEAFF

d_call: TRBD2
cdr3_length: 13
j_call: TRBJ2-2
clone_size: NA
v_call: TRBV5-1
cdr3_nt: TGCGCCAGCAGGAGGCGGGAGACCGGGGAGCTGTTTTTT
cdr3_aa: CASRRRETGELFF

d_call: TRBD2
cdr3_length: 17
j_call: TRBJ2-7
clone_size: many
v_call: TRBV11-2
cdr3_nt: TGTGCCAGCAGCTTAGACCTTATCGGGACTAGAGACTACGAGCAGTACTTC
cdr3_aa: CASSLDLIGTRDYEQYF

d_call: NA
cdr3_length: 13
j_call: TRBJ2-1
clone_size: many
v_call: TRBV2
cdr3_nt: TGTGCCAGCACAAAGGAGGGGTACAATGAGCAGTTCTTC
cdr3_aa: CASTKEGYNEQFF

d_call: TRBD1
cdr3_length: 16
j_call: TRBJ1-5
clone_size: NA
v_call: TRBV27
cdr3_nt: TGTGCCAGCAGTTTAGGGGCAGGGGGTACTCATCAGCCCCAGCATTTT
cdr3_aa: CASSLGAGGTHQPQHF

d_call: NA
cdr3_length: 14
j_call: TRBJ2-7
clone_size: many
v_call: TRBV18
cdr3_nt: TGTGCCAGCTCACCGTCGGGATCCTGGGGCGAGCAGTACTTC
cdr3_aa: CASSPSGSWGEQYF

d_call: TRBD2
cdr3_length: 18
j_call: TRBJ2-3
clone_size: many
v_call: TRBV7-8
cdr3_nt: TGTGCCAGCAGCTTAAGGCCCACTAGCGGGAGTTCTATAGATACGCAGTATTTT
cdr3_aa: CASSLRPTSGSSIDTQYF